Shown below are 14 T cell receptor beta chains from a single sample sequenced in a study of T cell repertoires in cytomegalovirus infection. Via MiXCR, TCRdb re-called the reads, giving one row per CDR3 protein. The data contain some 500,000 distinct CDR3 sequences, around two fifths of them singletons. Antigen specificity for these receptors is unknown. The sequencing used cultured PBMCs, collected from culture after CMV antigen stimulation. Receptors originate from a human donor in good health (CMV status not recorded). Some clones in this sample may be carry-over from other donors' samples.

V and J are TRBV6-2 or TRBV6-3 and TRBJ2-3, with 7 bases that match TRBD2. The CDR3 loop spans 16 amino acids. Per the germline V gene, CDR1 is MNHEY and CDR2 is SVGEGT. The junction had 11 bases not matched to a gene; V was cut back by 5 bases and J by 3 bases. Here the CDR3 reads CASSNWVRRETDTQYF. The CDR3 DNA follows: TGTGCCAGCAGTAATTGGGTGCGGCGGGAGACAGATACGCAGTATTTT.

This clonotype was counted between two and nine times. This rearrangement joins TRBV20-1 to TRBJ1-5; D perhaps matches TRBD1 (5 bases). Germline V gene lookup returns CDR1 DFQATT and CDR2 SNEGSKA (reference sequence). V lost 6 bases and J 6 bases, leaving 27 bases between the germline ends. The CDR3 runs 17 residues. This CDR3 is CSAESPLGQLQGQPQHF. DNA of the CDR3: TGCAGTGCCGAGTCACCGCTCGGACAACTTCAGGGTCAGCCCCAGCATTTT.

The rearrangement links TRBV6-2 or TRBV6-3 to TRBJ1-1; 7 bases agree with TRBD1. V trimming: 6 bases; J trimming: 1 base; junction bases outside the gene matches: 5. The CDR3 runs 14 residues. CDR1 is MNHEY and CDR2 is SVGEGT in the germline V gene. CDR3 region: CASRGTVSNTEAFF. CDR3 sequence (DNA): TGTGCCAGCAGGGGGACAGTCTCGAACACTGAAGCTTTCTTT.

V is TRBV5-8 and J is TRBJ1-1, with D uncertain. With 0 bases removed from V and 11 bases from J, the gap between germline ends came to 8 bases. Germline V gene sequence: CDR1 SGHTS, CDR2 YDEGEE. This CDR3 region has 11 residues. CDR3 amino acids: CASSLVVGAFF. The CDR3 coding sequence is TGTGCCAGCAGCTTGGTCGTGGGGGCTTTCTTT.

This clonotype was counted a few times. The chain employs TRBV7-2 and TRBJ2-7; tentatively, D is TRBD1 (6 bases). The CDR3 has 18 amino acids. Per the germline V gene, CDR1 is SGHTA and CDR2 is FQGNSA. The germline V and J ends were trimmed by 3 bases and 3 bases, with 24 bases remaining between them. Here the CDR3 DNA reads TGTGCCAGCAGCTTTAGTTATCGACCCGGGACAAACTACTACGAGCAGTACTTC. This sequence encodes CASSFSYRPGTNYYEQYF.

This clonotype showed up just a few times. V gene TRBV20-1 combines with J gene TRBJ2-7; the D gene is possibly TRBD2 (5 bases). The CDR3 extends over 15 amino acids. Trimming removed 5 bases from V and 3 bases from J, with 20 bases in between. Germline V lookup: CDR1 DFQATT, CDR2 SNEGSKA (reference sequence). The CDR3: CSAGRDRGGFYEQYF. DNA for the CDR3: TGCAGTGCTGGACGGGATAGAGGCGGTTTCTACGAGCAGTACTTC.

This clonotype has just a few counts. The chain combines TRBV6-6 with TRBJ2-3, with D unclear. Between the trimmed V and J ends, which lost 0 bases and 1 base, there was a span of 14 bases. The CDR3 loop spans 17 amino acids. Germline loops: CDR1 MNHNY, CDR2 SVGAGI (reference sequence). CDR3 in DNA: TGTGCCAGCAGTTACTCGACCACTCCGAGTCGCACAGATACGCAGTATTTT. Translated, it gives CASSYSTTPSRTDTQYF.

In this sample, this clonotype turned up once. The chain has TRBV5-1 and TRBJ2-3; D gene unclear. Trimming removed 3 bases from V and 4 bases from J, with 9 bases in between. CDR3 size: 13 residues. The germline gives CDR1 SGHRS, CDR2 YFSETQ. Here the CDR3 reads CASSSPRSDTQYF. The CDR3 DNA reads TGCGCCAGCAGCTCCCCCCGGTCAGATACGCAGTATTTT.

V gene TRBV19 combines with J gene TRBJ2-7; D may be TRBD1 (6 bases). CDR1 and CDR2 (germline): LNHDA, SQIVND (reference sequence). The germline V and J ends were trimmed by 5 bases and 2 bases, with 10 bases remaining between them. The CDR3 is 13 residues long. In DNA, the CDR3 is TGTGCCAGTAGTCCAGGGGTAACCTACGAGCAGTACTTC. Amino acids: CASSPGVTYEQYF. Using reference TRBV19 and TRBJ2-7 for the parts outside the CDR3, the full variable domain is DGGITQSPKYLFRKEGQNVTLSCEQNLNHDAMYWYRQDPGQGLRLIYYSQIVNDFQKGDIAEGYSVSREKKESFPLTVTSAQKNPTAFYLCASSPGVTYEQYFGPGTRLTVT.

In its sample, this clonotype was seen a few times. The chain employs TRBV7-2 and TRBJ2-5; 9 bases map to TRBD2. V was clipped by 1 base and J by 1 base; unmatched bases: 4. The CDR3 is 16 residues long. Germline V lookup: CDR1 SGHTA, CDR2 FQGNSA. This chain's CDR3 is CASSLGFSGGQETQYF. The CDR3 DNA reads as TGTGCCAGCAGCTTAGGTTTTAGCGGGGGCCAAGAGACCCAGTACTTC.

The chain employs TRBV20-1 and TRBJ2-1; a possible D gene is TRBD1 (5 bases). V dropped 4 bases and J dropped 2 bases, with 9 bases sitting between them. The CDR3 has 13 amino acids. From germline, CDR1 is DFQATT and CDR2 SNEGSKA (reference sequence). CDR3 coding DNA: TGCAGTGCTAATGACAGTCCCTACAATGAGCAGTTCTTC. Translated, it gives CSANDSPYNEQFF.

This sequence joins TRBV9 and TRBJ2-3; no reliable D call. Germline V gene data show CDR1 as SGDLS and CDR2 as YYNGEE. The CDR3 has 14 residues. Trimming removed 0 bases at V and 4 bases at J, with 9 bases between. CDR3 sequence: CASSVAKVADTQYF. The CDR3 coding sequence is TGTGCCAGCAGCGTAGCTAAGGTGGCAGATACGCAGTATTTT.

CDR3 DNA: TGTGCTAGTGGCCCAGCGGGGGGCTCCTACAATGAGCAGTTCTTC. Protein product: CASGPAGGSYNEQFF. The chain uses TRBV12-5 and TRBJ2-1; TRBD2 matches 9 bases. The CDR3 loop spans 15 amino acids. CDR1 LGHNT and CDR2 FRNRAP come from the germline V gene. V was clipped by 6 bases and J by 0 bases; unmatched bases: 3.

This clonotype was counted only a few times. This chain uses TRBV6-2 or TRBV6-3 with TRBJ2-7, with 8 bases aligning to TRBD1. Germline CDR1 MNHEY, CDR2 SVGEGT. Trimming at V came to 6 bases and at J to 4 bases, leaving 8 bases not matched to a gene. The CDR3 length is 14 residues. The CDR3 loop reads CASRPDRGRYEQYF. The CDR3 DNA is TGTGCCAGCAGACCCGACAGGGGCCGGTACGAGCAGTACTTC.